A selection of T cell receptor beta chains follows, all from one sample in a study of OX40 agonist ivuxolimab in advanced cancers. Measured with immunoSEQ multiplex PCR; TCRdb has only the in-frame clones, and not every one. Of 65,000 to 75,000 clones listed, 70% to 90% are singletons. Sample: CD4+ or CD8+ T cells sorted from blood, taken in a trial of the OX40 agonist ivuxolimab. All receptors derive from an adult with an advanced solid tumor such as melanoma, head and neck, liver or kidney cancer. Both conserved end residues are part of each CDR3. D genes are given only for firm matches. The size field is filled for only some rows; it gives once, few, many or a size class.

d_gene,v_gene,j_gene,abundance,CDR3nt,CDR3aa
NA,TRBV5-1,TRBJ2-7,NA,TGCGCCAGCACCCCCGGGACATTAGCCTACGAGCAGTACTTC,CASTPGTLAYEQYF
TRBD2,TRBV4-1,TRBJ2-1,NA,TGCGCCAGCAGACAAGTAATAGCGGGGGCCTACAATGAGCAGTTCTTC,CASRQVIAGAYNEQFF
NA,TRBV11-3,TRBJ2-2,many,TGTGCCAGCAGCCCGGGGGGACAGGCCCCCACCGGGGAGCTGTTTTTT,CASSPGGQAPTGELFF
NA,TRBV19,TRBJ2-2,NA,TGTGCCAGTAGTATGCAGGGGGGCACCGGGGAGCTGTTTTTT,CASSMQGGTGELFF
NA,TRBV11-2,TRBJ2-3,NA,TGTGCCAGCAGCTTAAGCACAGATACGCAGTATTTT,CASSLSTDTQYF
TRBD2,TRBV28,TRBJ2-7,NA,TGTGCCACAATAGGAGTTAGCGGGAGCCCTACCTACGAGCAGTACTTC,CATIGVSGSPTYEQYF
TRBD2,TRBV11-2,TRBJ2-2,NA,TGTGCCAGCAGCGCCGGACTAGCGAGGGCCGGGGAGCTGTTTTTT,CASSAGLARAGELFF
TRBD1,TRBV2,TRBJ2-5,NA,TGTGCCAGCAGTGACTTCGACAGGGGGCCCCAGTACTTC,CASSDFDRGPQYF
TRBD1,TRBV6-5,TRBJ1-2,NA,TGTGCCAGCAGTGACAGGGTAGGCGGCTACACCTTC,CASSDRVGGYTF
TRBD2,TRBV5-6,TRBJ2-5,NA,TGTGCCAGCGGCTTGGGACTAGCAGAGACCCAGTACTTC,CASGLGLAETQYF
NA,TRBV5-1,TRBJ2-1,NA,TGCGCCAGCAGCTTGGATCCGCAGATGGGCAATGAGCAGTTCTTC,CASSLDPQMGNEQFF
NA,TRBV7-2,TRBJ2-1,NA,TGTGCCAGCAGCTTAGAAGTCGGTGGGAATGAGCAGTTCTTC,CASSLEVGGNEQFF
NA,TRBV4-1,TRBJ2-7,NA,TGCGCCAGCAGCCAAGTTTTGGGATACGAGCAGTACTTC,CASSQVLGYEQYF
NA,TRBV28,TRBJ1-1,NA,TGTGCCAGCAGTTTGGTAGGGGATGCTTTCTTT,CASSLVGDAFF
TRBD1,TRBV7-2,TRBJ1-2,NA,TGTGCCAGCAGCCGAGACAGGGGGGCTAACTATGGCTACACCTTC,CASSRDRGANYGYTF
NA,TRBV7-2,TRBJ2-1,NA,TGTGCCAGCAGCCTCGGAGGGGGGTACGATGAGCAGTTCTTC,CASSLGGGYDEQFF
NA,TRBV19,TRBJ2-2,once,TGTGCCAGTAGTATTCCTCCAGGGACTTGGGGGAGGACCGGGGAGCTGTTTTTT,CASSIPPGTWGRTGELFF
TRBD1,TRBV30,TRBJ1-3,NA,TGTGCCTGGCAGGGGGGATCGCTTGGGAACACCATATATTTT,CAWQGGSLGNTIYF
NA,TRBV11-2,TRBJ1-3,NA,TGTGCCAGCAGCCGCGGAATCGCTGGAAACACCATATATTTT,CASSRGIAGNTIYF
NA,TRBV5-1,TRBJ1-2,NA,TGCGCCAGCAGCTTGGACGCAGGGTATGGCTACACCTTC,CASSLDAGYGYTF
TRBD2,TRBV7-2,TRBJ2-7,NA,TGTGCCAGCAGCTTAGATAGCGGGGGGGCTTACGAGCAGTACTTC,CASSLDSGGAYEQYF
TRBD1,TRBV2,TRBJ2-5,NA,TGTGCCAGCAGTCAGGACAGGAACCAAGAGACCCAGTACTTC,CASSQDRNQETQYF
NA,TRBV7-2,TRBJ2-5,NA,TGTGCCAGCAGCCCCTTAACGCAGACCCAGTACTTC,CASSPLTQTQYF
NA,TRBV18,TRBJ1-4,NA,TGTGCCAGCTCACGGGGGTCTAATGAAAAACTGTTTTTT,CASSRGSNEKLFF
NA,TRBV5-1,TRBJ1-1,few,TGCGCCAGCAGCTTGGGAGGGTTCGGCACTGAAGCTTTCTTT,CASSLGGFGTEAFF
TRBD2,TRBV6-1,TRBJ2-7,few,TGTGCCAGCAGTGAGGGTAGCGGGGGGCCCCTTTACGAGCAGTACTTC,CASSEGSGGPLYEQYF
TRBD2,TRBV19,TRBJ2-3,NA,TGTGCCAGTCGTATTAGCGGGAGACCGAGGACAGATACGCAGTATTTT,CASRISGRPRTDTQYF
NA,TRBV11-2,TRBJ2-3,NA,TGTGCCAGCAGCTTAGTCGGCGGATTCTTCAGCACAGATACGCAGTATTTT,CASSLVGGFFSTDTQYF
NA,TRBV29-1,TRBJ1-1,NA,TGCAGCGTTGAAGTGGACAGGAACACTGAAGCTTTCTTT,CSVEVDRNTEAFF
NA,TRBV15,TRBJ2-4,NA,TGTGCCACCAGTCCAGAGAAGCCGGGACAGCGGGCAAACATTCAGTACTTC,CATSPEKPGQRANIQYF
TRBD1,TRBV9,TRBJ1-4,NA,TGTGCCAGCAGCCGTGGACAGGGGTTGAATGAAAAACTGTTTTTT,CASSRGQGLNEKLFF
TRBD2,TRBV7-2,TRBJ2-1,NA,TGTGCCAGCAGGAGAAAGACTAGCGGGGGGCTTCCCTACAATGAGCAGTTCTTC,CASRRKTSGGLPYNEQFF
TRBD2,TRBV7-9,TRBJ2-7,NA,TGTGCCAGCAGGCGGGAGGCCTCCTACGAGCAGTACTTC,CASRREASYEQYF
NA,TRBV6-4,TRBJ1-3,NA,TGTGCCAGCAGTGCCTCTTATACAGGCTCTGGAAACACCATATATTTT,CASSASYTGSGNTIYF
TRBD1,TRBV29-1,TRBJ1-2,NA,TGCAGCGTCGAAACCTCCGGGACAGGGGGATCTGGGACCTTC,CSVETSGTGGSGTF
NA,TRBV19,TRBJ2-7,NA,TGTGCCAGTAGTACTCGGACCTTGGGGTACGAGCAGTACTTC,CASSTRTLGYEQYF
NA,TRBV5-4,TRBJ2-3,NA,TGTGCCAGCAGCTCGGGCGGACAGACCACAGATACGCAGTATTTT,CASSSGGQTTDTQYF
TRBD1,TRBV27,TRBJ1-4,few,TGTGCCAGCAGTCAACACCCCGGGACAGGGGGGGAAAAACTGTTTTTT,CASSQHPGTGGEKLFF
NA,TRBV28,TRBJ2-7,NA,TGTGCCAGCAGCTACTCCATATACGAGCAGTACTTC,CASSYSIYEQYF
NA,TRBV28,TRBJ1-1,few,TGTGCCAGCAGTTTAATGTACACTGAAGCTTTCTTT,CASSLMYTEAFF
TRBD2,TRBV6-1,TRBJ2-7,NA,TGTGCCAGCAGTGAACTGGCGGGAGGCGGCTACGAGCAGTACTTC,CASSELAGGGYEQYF
NA,TRBV21-1,TRBJ1-2,few,TGTGCCAGCACCCTACGTGGCACACGAAGCTACACCTTC,CASTLRGTRSYTF
TRBD1,TRBV30,TRBJ2-1,NA,TGTGCCTGGAATACTCAACAGGGGAAGGATGAGCAGTTCTTC,CAWNTQQGKDEQFF
NA,TRBV28,TRBJ1-2,NA,TGTGCCAGCAGTTTGACGGTTGGAGGTAACTATGGCTACACCTTC,CASSLTVGGNYGYTF
NA,TRBV7-2,TRBJ2-2,NA,TGTGCCAGCAGCTCAGCCCAATCTTACACCGGGGAGCTGTTTTTT,CASSSAQSYTGELFF
NA,TRBV2,TRBJ2-2,once,TGTGCCAGCAGGCCCGGGGGTGGAACCGGGGAGCTGTTTTTT,CASRPGGGTGELFF
TRBD1,TRBV11-3,TRBJ1-2,NA,TGTGCCAGCAGCAACGACAGGGGGCACGGCTACACCTTC,CASSNDRGHGYTF
TRBD2,TRBV2,TRBJ2-5,NA,TGTGCCAGCAGGCCGGGACTAGCGGGGATCCAGTACTTC,CASRPGLAGIQYF